The present entry profiles one T cell receptor (beta chain) with its context. Additional DNA sequences in this sample encode the identical CDR3. The CDR3 loop spans 14 amino acids. Germline V gene sequence: CDR1 MDHEN, CDR2 SYDVKM. The germline V and J ends were trimmed by 3 bases and 4 bases, with 10 bases remaining between them. TCRdb keeps only in-frame clones here, not all; method: immunoSEQ multiplex PCR. The table includes under 300,000 clones, around 90% detected once. These data originate in a study of cytomegalovirus exposure and HLA in healthy donors. The sample consisted of PBMCs. V gene TRBV28 combines with J gene TRBJ1-3; no firm D call. This sequence was found in a woman between 18 and 29 years old in good health and CMV-seronegative. CDR3 in DNA: TGTGCCAGCAGTTTTCGGGGATCCGGAAACACCATATATTTT. It yields the protein CASSFRGSGNTIYF.